This T cell receptor beta chain appears in the sequencing data of a study of blood T cell repertoires in COVID-19. Across the whole study: The samples span acute and convalescent COVID-19 from the United States, Italy and Spain. Sample material is recorded as cDNA or gDNA derived from T cells, B-cell-depleted T cells, or PBMCs.

Study processing details: How many nucleated cells were present was estimated from reference gene primer amplification. Profiling relied on immunoSEQ multiplex PCR, and the TCRdb table lists in-frame clones only, not all of them. V and J calls and clone size come straight from that table; D and trimming were deduced from the DNA. Here the sample spans over 65,000 clones, 80% to 90% being singletons. The source of this sequence is a human donor in a cohort sampled during active COVID-19. Sequencing was carried out using peripheral blood.

The CDR3 bases are TGTGCCAGTAGTATCATGAAGGGAGTTGGCAATCAGCCCCAGCATTTT. Amino acid sequence: CASSIMKGVGNQPQHF. The chain joins TRBV19 to TRBJ1-5, with D unclear. The germline gives CDR1 LNHDA, CDR2 SQIVND (reference sequence). The CDR3 is 16 residues long. V was clipped by 3 bases and J by 2 bases, with 14 bases between them.